Listed below are T cell receptor beta chains from one sample, sequenced in a study of cytomegalovirus exposure and HLA in healthy donors. Generated by immunoSEQ multiplex PCR, the TCRdb table keeps only in-frame clones and is missing some. The data show under 150,000 clones, over 8% seen once. The material sequenced was PBMCs. These receptors came from a male donor in good health and CMV-seronegative. Both conserved end residues are part of each CDR3. Fields, in order: J gene, V gene, clone size, D gene, CDR3 protein, CDR3 DNA. A D gene is named only where the DNA matches it firmly. Size is omitted from some rows. Given values are once, few, many or a class for expanded clones.

TRBJ1-5,TRBV18,few,-,CASSMVRQRSNQPQHF,TGTGCCAGCTCAATGGTTCGACAGAGAAGCAATCAGCCCCAGCATTTT
TRBJ1-2,TRBV13,-,-,CASSLTANYGYTF,TGTGCCAGCAGCTTGACAGCTAACTATGGCTACACCTTC
TRBJ2-1,TRBV2,few,TRBD2,CASRPLTSGDNEQFF,TGTGCCAGCAGACCCCTGACTAGCGGGGACAATGAGCAGTTCTTC
TRBJ2-3,TRBV4-3,-,TRBD2,CASSPHWTSGSLLEGDTQYF,TGCGCCAGCAGCCCCCATTGGACTAGCGGGAGTCTCCTCGAAGGAGATACGCAGTATTTT
TRBJ1-6,TRBV5-4,-,-,CASSLLGERENSPLHF,TGTGCCAGCAGCTTATTAGGTGAGCGGGAGAATTCACCCCTCCACTTT
TRBJ1-2,TRBV4-3,few,-,CASSQGTSYGYTF,TGCGCCAGCAGCCAAGGGACAAGCTATGGCTACACCTTC
TRBJ2-7,TRBV5-4,-,TRBD1,CASSTGTAYYEQYF,TGTGCCAGCAGCACCGGGACAGCCTATTACGAGCAGTACTTC
TRBJ1-2,TRBV11-2,few,-,CASSLDLGGAGGYTF,TGTGCCAGCAGCTTAGATCTTGGGGGCGCAGGAGGCTACACCTTC
TRBJ2-5,TRBV5-6,-,TRBD2,CASSPGGVWETQYF,TGTGCCAGCAGCCCCGGGGGGGTATGGGAGACCCAGTACTTC
TRBJ1-2,TRBV5-1,few,-,CASSPGQSSDGYTF,TGCGCCAGCAGCCCCGGACAGTCCTCTGATGGCTACACCTTC
TRBJ1-1,TRBV6-1,-,-,CASSGQYGTEAFF,TGTGCCAGCAGTGGACAGTACGGGACTGAAGCTTTCTTT
TRBJ1-2,TRBV19,-,TRBD1,CASRSGQGAKNYGYTF,TGTGCCAGTAGGTCGGGACAGGGGGCGAAAAACTATGGCTACACCTTC
TRBJ2-7,TRBV6-4,-,-,CASSDSTEYHYEQYF,TGTGCCAGCAGTGACTCTACAGAATACCACTACGAGCAGTACTTC
TRBJ1-1,TRBV5-1,few,-,CASKNLGGMNTEAFF,TGCGCCAGCAAAAACCTTGGGGGGATGAACACTGAAGCTTTCTTT
TRBJ1-5,TRBV10-3,few,-,CAISESRGYNQPQHF,TGTGCCATCAGTGAGTCTCGGGGATACAATCAGCCCCAGCATTTT
TRBJ2-7,TRBV7-9,-,TRBD2,CASSHPRSGRDHEQYF,TGTGCCAGCAGCCACCCTCGAAGCGGGAGAGACCACGAGCAGTACTTC
TRBJ2-1,TRBV29-1,few,-,CSVRTAIEQFF,TGCAGCGTTCGGACAGCTATAGAGCAGTTCTTC
TRBJ1-2,TRBV19,-,-,CASSIDLSQAYGYTF,TGTGCCAGTAGTATAGATCTATCCCAGGCCTATGGCTACACCTTC
TRBJ2-1,TRBV7-9,few,TRBD2,CASSLEGGGRNEQFF,TGTGCCAGCAGCTTAGAAGGCGGGGGGCGAAATGAGCAGTTCTTC
TRBJ2-1,TRBV5-6,few,-,CASSRTLDEQFF,TGTGCCAGCAGCCGGACATTGGATGAGCAGTTCTTC
TRBJ1-2,TRBV28,few,TRBD1,CASSLPDRGDAYGYTF,TGTGCCAGCAGTTTACCCGACAGGGGGGATGCCTATGGCTACACCTTC
TRBJ1-2,TRBV25-1,few,-,CARSDSLGYTF,TGTGCCAGAAGTGACTCTTTAGGCTACACCTTC
TRBJ1-2,TRBV9,-,TRBD1,CASSSRTGTVGYTF,TGTGCCAGCAGCTCGAGGACAGGGACTGTAGGCTACACCTTC
TRBJ2-7,TRBV7-9,few,TRBD1,CASSHRDRSYEQYF,TGTGCCAGCAGCCACCGGGACAGGAGCTACGAGCAGTACTTC
TRBJ2-2,TRBV11-1,few,-,CASSLVQDWDTGELFF,TGTGCCAGCAGCTTAGTTCAGGATTGGGACACCGGGGAGCTGTTTTTT
TRBJ1-4,TRBV6-6,-,-,CASSLDSEKLFF,TGTGCCAGCAGTCTGGACAGTGAAAAACTGTTTTTT
TRBJ1-5,TRBV30,-,TRBD1,CAWSPGQGPNQPQHF,TGTGCCTGGAGTCCGGGACAGGGACCCAATCAGCCCCAGCATTTT
TRBJ2-1,TRBV6-5,-,-,CASSPDTLAYNEQFF,TGTGCCAGCAGTCCAGACACTCTGGCCTACAATGAGCAGTTCTTC
TRBJ2-7,TRBV28,few,-,CASTTDRNYEQYF,TGTGCCAGCACCACCGACAGGAACTACGAGCAGTACTTC
TRBJ2-7,TRBV18,-,TRBD1,CASSPPGGIGLNEQYF,TGTGCCAGCTCACCACCAGGGGGCATTGGTCTGAACGAGCAGTACTTC
TRBJ1-4,TRBV5-6,few,-,CASSSSGGGNEKLFF,TGTGCCAGCAGCTCCTCGGGGGGGGGAAACGAAAAACTGTTTTTT
TRBJ2-7,TRBV6-1,few,TRBD2,CASSERSGPGGYEQYF,TGTGCCAGCAGTGAAAGGAGCGGGCCGGGGGGGTACGAGCAGTACTTC
TRBJ1-2,TRBV7-2,-,-,CASSQGTSTNYGYTF,TGTGCCAGCAGCCAGGGGACGTCCACTAACTATGGCTACACCTTC
TRBJ2-5,TRBV5-6,-,TRBD2,CASSGLKDGTTQETQYF,TGTGCCAGCAGCGGATTGAAAGACGGGACTACTCAAGAGACCCAGTACTTC
TRBJ2-7,TRBV27,few,-,CASISFYEQYF,TGTGCCAGCATTAGTTTCTACGAGCAGTACTTC
TRBJ1-4,TRBV5-5,-,-,CASSVRDLGTNEKLFF,TGTGCCAGCAGCGTCCGGGACTTAGGCACTAATGAAAAACTGTTTTTT
TRBJ1-2,TRBV6-5,-,-,CASSYARGTHGYTF,TGTGCCAGCAGTTACGCCAGGGGCACCCATGGCTACACCTTC
TRBJ2-1,TRBV7-9,few,TRBD2,CASSLGGGRAYNEQFF,TGTGCCAGCAGCTTAGGTGGCGGGAGGGCCTACAATGAGCAGTTCTTC
TRBJ1-1,TRBV27,few,-,CASSEGAWTEAFF,TGTGCCAGCAGTGAGGGCGCTTGGACTGAAGCTTTCTTT
TRBJ2-5,TRBV10-3,-,TRBD1,CATQTGGAETQYF,TGTGCCACCCAGACAGGGGGAGCAGAGACCCAGTACTTC
TRBJ2-7,TRBV27,-,-,CASSFGGAGYEQYF,TGTGCCAGCAGTTTCGGTGGGGCCGGATACGAGCAGTACTTC
TRBJ2-3,TRBV4-1,-,TRBD1,CASRTGGTDTQYF,TGCGCCAGCCGGACAGGGGGCACAGATACGCAGTATTTT
TRBJ2-7,TRBV4-3,few,-,CASSQDHEGQYEQYF,TGCGCCAGCAGCCAAGATCACGAGGGCCAATACGAGCAGTACTTC
TRBJ2-7,TRBV5-1,few,TRBD2,CASSLAGGTYEQYF,TGCGCCAGCAGCTTGGCGGGAGGCACCTACGAGCAGTACTTC
TRBJ1-6,TRBV6-5,few,-,CASSSTGNSPLHF,TGTGCCAGCAGTTCCACAGGGAACTCACCCCTCCACTTT
TRBJ2-5,TRBV4-3,few,TRBD2,CASSQVSGGGGETQYF,TGCGCCAGCAGCCAAGTGTCGGGGGGGGGAGGAGAGACCCAGTACTTC
TRBJ1-2,TRBV6-1,-,TRBD1,CASSVTTGGANYGYTF,TGTGCCAGCAGTGTAACCACAGGGGGAGCTAACTATGGCTACACCTTC
TRBJ2-3,TRBV7-2,few,TRBD2,CASSLMAASGRDTQYF,TGTGCCAGCAGCTTGATGGCGGCTAGCGGGAGGGATACGCAGTATTTT
TRBJ2-4,TRBV6-6,few,TRBD1,CASSPVRQGIKNIQYF,TGTGCCAGCAGTCCCGTAAGACAGGGTATCAAAAACATTCAGTACTTC
TRBJ1-6,TRBV19,few,TRBD1,CASTLGTGGNSPLHF,TGTGCCAGTACCCTAGGGACAGGGGGCAATTCACCCCTCCACTTT